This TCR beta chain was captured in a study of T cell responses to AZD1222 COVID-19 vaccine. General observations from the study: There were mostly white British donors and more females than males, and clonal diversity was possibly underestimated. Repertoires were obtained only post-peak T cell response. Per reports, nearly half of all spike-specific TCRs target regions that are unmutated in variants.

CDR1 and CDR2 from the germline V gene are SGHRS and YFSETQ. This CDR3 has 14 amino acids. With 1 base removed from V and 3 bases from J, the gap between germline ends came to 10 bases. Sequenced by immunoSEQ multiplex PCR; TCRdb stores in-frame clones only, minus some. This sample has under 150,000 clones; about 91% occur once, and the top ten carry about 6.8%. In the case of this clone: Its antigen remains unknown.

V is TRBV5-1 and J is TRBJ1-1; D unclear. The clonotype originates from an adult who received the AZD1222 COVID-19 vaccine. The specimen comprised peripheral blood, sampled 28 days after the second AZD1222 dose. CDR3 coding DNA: TGCGCCAGCAGCTTGTCTTCACAATACACTGAAGCTTTCTTT. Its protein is CASSLSSQYTEAFF.